This T cell receptor (beta chain) derives from a study of control samples from healthy donors and cancer patients (dated by TCRdb to the early 2020s). The CDR3 contains 16 residues, cysteine and phenylalanine counted. The kept DNA is CDR3 alone, 48 bases in frame from the first base. CDR1 and CDR2, per the germline V gene, are SNHLY and FYNNEI. V is cut by 9 bases and J by 0 bases, and the space between the germline ends is 15 bases. Concerning this clone: The target of this receptor is not known. No qualities accompany the bases; no much larger clone lies one base away.

The method behind the library was the immunoSEQ multiplex PCR assay. Drawn from immuneACCESS, this table holds only the in-frame rearrangements with V and J called that TCRdb kept. Clones are partly lost; checked studies trace under half to an unresolved V gene and leave the rest unexplained. The sample table contains 400,000 to 500,000 clones; only one count was recorded for 80% to 95% of them. Of the sample, more than 6% is held by the ten largest clones. The TCR comes from a man aged 40-55 years with head and neck cancer. The sequencing input was PBMCs. The chain joins TRBV2 to TRBJ1-6; no confident D gene assignment can be made. Here is the DNA: TGTGCCAGTGGTAGCGGCAGCCGCTCCTATAATTCACCCCTCCACTTT. Translated, this is CASGSGSRSYNSPLHF.